One sample yielded the 10 T cell receptor beta chains listed below, sequenced in a study of T cell responses to AZD1222 COVID-19 vaccine. Profiling relied on immunoSEQ multiplex PCR, and the TCRdb table lists in-frame clones only, not all of them. The sample has about 220,000 clones; 93% are singletons. The starting material was peripheral blood, obtained on day 0 of MenACWY control vaccination. The receptors originated from an adult in good health.

Worth noting for this clone: The sample contains more than one DNA sequence encoding this CDR3. This chain links TRBV9 with TRBJ1-5, with a tentative D call TRBD1 (6 bases). Between the trimmed V and J ends, which lost 0 bases and 7 bases, there was a span of 11 bases. Germline CDR1 is SGDLS and CDR2 is YYNGEE. This CDR3 is 14 amino acids long. This CDR3 is CASSVGGGGQPQHF. Here the CDR3 DNA reads TGTGCCAGCAGCGTAGGGGGAGGGGGACAGCCCCAGCATTTT.

The chain links TRBV6-2 or TRBV6-3 to TRBJ2-3; 8 bases fit TRBD2. Germline V gives CDR1 MNHEY, CDR2 SVGEGT. The CDR3 spans 15 residues. The V segment lost 5 bases and the J segment 3 bases; nucleotides outside the gene matches: 7. CDR3 DNA sequence: TGTGCCAGCAGTGTGTATGCGGGGGGAACAGATACGCAGTATTTT. Translated: CASSVYAGGTDTQYF.

This chain uses TRBV7-9 with TRBJ1-2, with TRBD1 matching over 8 bases. V lost 7 bases to trimming and J lost 5 bases; unmatched junction nucleotides: 15. The CDR3 contains 16 residues. Looked up from germline, CDR1 is SEHNR and CDR2 is FQNEAQ (reference sequence). DNA of the CDR3: TGTGCCAGCATAGGGGATTTGGGGACAGGAGGTTATGGCTACACCTTC. Its translation is CASIGDLGTGGYGYTF.

The chain has TRBV7-7 and TRBJ2-2; no firm D call. The V end lost 5 bases, the J end lost 6 bases, and 16 bases lay between the germline ends. This CDR3 is 15 amino acids long. Germline CDR1 and CDR2: SSHAT and FNYEAQ (reference sequence). In nucleotides, the CDR3 is TGTGCCAGCAGCCTCACGCACGGGTCCGCCGGGGAGCTGTTTTTT. Amino acid sequence: CASSLTHGSAGELFF.

In its sample, this clone was seen once. This sequence joins TRBV7-9 and TRBJ1-1; a possible D gene is TRBD1 (6 bases). With 4 bases removed from V and 6 bases from J, the gap between germline ends came to 9 bases. Germline CDR1 SEHNR, CDR2 FQNEAQ (reference sequence). CDR3 length equals 12 residues. DNA of the CDR3: TGTGCCAGCAGCTCATCAGGGGCTGAAGCTTTCTTT. Amino acids: CASSSSGAEAFF.

The genes are TRBV19 and TRBJ2-1; D is ambiguous. CDR1 is LNHDA and CDR2 is SQIVND in the germline V gene (reference sequence). V lost 2 bases to trimming and J lost 12 bases, with 17 bases between them. This CDR3 contains 14 residues. CDR3: CASSIKAGTVGQFF. The CDR3 region has the DNA TGTGCCAGTAGTATAAAGGCAGGAACGGTCGGGCAGTTCTTC.

The chain links TRBV20-1 to TRBJ2-6; D unresolved. CDR1 is DFQATT, CDR2 SNEGSKA, per germline (reference sequence). V was clipped by 3 bases and J by 0 bases, with 9 bases between them. This CDR3 has 15 residues. Here the CDR3 reads CSASLQLSGANVLTF. In nucleotides, the CDR3 is TGCAGTGCTAGTCTTCAGCTCTCTGGGGCCAACGTCCTGACTTTC.

The rearrangement links TRBV5-4 to TRBJ1-4; D remains ambiguous. The CDR3 covers 14 residues. Germline assignment: CDR1 SGHNT and CDR2 YYREEE (reference sequence). Deletions cut 1 base from V and 4 bases from J, with 8 bases between. CDR3 DNA: TGTGCCAGCAGCTTGCCGGGATTTAATGAAAAACTGTTTTTT. This encodes CASSLPGFNEKLFF.

The rearrangement links TRBV9 to TRBJ2-7; 8 bases map to TRBD1. This CDR3 has 15 amino acids. V dropped 0 bases and J dropped 1; count of bases not matched to a gene: 3. From germline, CDR1 is SGDLS and CDR2 YYNGEE. For the CDR3, the DNA is TGTGCCAGCAGCGTAGGGACAGGGACTTCCTACGAGCAGTACTTC. It codes for CASSVGTGTSYEQYF.

The chain has TRBV10-3 and TRBJ1-5, with TRBD1 as a possible D gene (5 bases). This CDR3 region has 15 residues. Looked up from germline, CDR1 is ENHRY and CDR2 is SYGVKD. Trimming took off 2 bases at V and 1 base at J, with 9 bases between the two ends. Here the CDR3 DNA reads TGTGCCATCAGTGAGGGGGCTGAAAGCAATCAGCCCCAGCATTTT. This sequence encodes CAISEGAESNQPQHF.